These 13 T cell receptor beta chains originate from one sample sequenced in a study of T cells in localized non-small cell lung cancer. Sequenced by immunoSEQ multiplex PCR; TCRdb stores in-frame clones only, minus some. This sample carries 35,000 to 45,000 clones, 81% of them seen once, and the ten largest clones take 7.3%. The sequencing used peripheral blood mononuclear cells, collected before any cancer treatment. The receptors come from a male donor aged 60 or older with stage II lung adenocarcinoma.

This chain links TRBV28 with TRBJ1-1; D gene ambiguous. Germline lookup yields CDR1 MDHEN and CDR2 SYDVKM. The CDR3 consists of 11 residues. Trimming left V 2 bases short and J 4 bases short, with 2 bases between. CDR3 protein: CASSLGTEAFF. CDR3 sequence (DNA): TGTGCCAGCAGTTTAGGCACTGAAGCTTTCTTT. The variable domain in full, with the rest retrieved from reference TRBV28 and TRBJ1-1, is DVKVTQSSRYLVKRTGEKVFLECVQDMDHENMFWYRQDPGLGLRLIYFSYDVKMKEKGDIPEGYSVSREKKERFSLILESASTNQTSMYLCASSLGTEAFFGQGTRLTVV.

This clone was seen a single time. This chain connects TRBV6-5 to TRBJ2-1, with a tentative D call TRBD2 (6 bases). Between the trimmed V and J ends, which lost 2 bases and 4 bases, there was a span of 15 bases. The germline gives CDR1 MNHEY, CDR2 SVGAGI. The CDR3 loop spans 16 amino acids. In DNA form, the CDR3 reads TGTGCCAGCAGTTACCCACCACCGGGAGCGTACAATGAGCAGTTCTTC. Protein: CASSYPPPGAYNEQFF.

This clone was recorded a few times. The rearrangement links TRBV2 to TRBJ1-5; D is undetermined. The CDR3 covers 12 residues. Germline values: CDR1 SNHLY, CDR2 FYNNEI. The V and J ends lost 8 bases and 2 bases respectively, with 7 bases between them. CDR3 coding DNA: TGTGCCAGCGGCGCAGGCAATCAGCCCCAGCATTTT. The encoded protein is CASGAGNQPQHF.

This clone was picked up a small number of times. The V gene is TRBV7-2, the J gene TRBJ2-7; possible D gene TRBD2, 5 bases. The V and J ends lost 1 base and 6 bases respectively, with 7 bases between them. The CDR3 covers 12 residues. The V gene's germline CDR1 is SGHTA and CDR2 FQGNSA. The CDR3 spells CASSLGRAEQYF. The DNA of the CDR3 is TGTGCCAGCAGCTTAGGGCGGGCCGAGCAGTACTTC. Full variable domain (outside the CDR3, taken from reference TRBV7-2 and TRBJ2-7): GAGVSQSPSNKVTEKGKDVELRCDPISGHTALYWYRQSLGQGLEFLIYFQGNSAPDKSGLPSDRFSAERTGGSVSTLTIQRTQQEDSAVYLCASSLGRAEQYFGPGTRLTVT.

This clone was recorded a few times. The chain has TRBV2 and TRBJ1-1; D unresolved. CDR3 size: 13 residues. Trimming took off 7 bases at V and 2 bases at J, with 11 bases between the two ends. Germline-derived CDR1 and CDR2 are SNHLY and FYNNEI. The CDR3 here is CASTLEANTEAFF. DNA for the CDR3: TGTGCCAGCACCCTAGAGGCAAACACTGAAGCTTTCTTT.

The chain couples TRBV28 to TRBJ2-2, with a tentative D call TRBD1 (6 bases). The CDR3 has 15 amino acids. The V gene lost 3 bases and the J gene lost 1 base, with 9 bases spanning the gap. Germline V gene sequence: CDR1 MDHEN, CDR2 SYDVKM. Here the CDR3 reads CASSFQGWNTGELFF. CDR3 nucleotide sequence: TGTGCCAGCAGTTTCCAGGGGTGGAACACCGGGGAGCTGTTTTTT.

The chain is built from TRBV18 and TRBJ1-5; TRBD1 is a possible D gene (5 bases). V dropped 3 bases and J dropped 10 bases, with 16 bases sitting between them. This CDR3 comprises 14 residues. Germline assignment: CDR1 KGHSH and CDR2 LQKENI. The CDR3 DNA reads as TGTGCCAGCTCACCTTCGGGACTCCAAAGCCCCCAGCATTTT. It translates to CASSPSGLQSPQHF.

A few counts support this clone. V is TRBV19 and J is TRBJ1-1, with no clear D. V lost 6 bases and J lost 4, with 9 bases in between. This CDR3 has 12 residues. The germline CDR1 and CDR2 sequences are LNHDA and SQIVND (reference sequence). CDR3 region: CASRWESTEAFF. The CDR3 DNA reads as TGTGCCAGTAGGTGGGAGAGCACTGAAGCTTTCTTT.

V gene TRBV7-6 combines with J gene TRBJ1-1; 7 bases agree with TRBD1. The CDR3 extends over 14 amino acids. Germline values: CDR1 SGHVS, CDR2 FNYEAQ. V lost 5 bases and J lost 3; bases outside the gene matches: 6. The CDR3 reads CASSAQTGYTEAFF. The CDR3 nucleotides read TGTGCCAGCAGCGCCCAGACAGGGTACACTGAAGCTTTCTTT.

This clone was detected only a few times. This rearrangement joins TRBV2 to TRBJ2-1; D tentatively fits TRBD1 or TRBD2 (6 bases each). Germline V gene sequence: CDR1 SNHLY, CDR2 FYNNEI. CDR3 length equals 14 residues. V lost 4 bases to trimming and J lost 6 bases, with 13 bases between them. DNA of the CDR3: TGTGCCAGCAGTGGGGGGGCAGGCCGCAATGAGCAGTTCTTC. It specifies CASSGGAGRNEQFF.

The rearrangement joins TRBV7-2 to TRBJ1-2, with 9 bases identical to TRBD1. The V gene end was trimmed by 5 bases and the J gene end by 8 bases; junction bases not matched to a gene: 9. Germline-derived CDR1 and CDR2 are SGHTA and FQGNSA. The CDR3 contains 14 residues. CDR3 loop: CASSPDRGLLGYTF. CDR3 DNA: TGTGCCAGCAGCCCGGACAGGGGACTCCTCGGCTACACCTTC.

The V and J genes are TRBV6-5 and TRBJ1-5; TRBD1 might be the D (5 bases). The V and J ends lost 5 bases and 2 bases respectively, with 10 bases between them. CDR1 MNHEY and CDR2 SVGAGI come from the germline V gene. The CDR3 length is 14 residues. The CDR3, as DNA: TGTGCCAGCAGTACAGGAATTCGCAATCAGCCCCAGCATTTT. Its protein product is CASSTGIRNQPQHF.

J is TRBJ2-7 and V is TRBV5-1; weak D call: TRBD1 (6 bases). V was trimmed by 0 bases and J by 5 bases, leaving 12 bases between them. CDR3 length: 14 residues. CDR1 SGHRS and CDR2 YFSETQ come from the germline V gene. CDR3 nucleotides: TGCGCCAGCAGCTTGGAACAGGGAAATGACGAGCAGTACTTC. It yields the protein CASSLEQGNDEQYF.